This TCR beta chain is from a study of CD4 T cells in relation to SARS-CoV-2 and coronaviruses. Study details: After approximately 10 days of antigen culture, PBMC TCR beta CDR3s were sequenced. No peptide or an HIV-1 Nef peptide pool served as negative control.

The assay was immunoSEQ multiplex PCR, and TCRdb's table has in-frame clones only and misses some. The top ten hold roughly 22% of the sample, which has about 29,000 clones, over 60% seen once. CDR3 length equals 15 residues. Germline assignment: CDR1 SNHLY and CDR2 FYNNEI. V lost 6 bases to trimming and J lost 5 bases, with 19 bases between them. The unexposed donors gave CD4+ T cells in about 2010-2019, prior to COVID-19. Isolation of CD4+ T cells took place after approximately 11 days in culture. In its sample, this clone was seen a few times. What it binds is unknown. This chain uses TRBV2 with TRBJ1-1; a weak D match, TRBD1 (5 bases). This receptor was taken from a human donor in good health. The sample consisted of CD4+ T cells from PBMCs, cultured in vitro. CDR3: CASRDQGSRRTEAFF. The DNA of the CDR3 is TGTGCCAGCAGGGATCAGGGAAGTCGGCGGACTGAAGCTTTCTTT.